The 21 T cell receptor beta chains reported below all come from one sample, sequenced in a study of T-cell memory formation after mild COVID-19. A single record per CDR3 protein comes from TCRdb applying MiXCR to the 5' RACE reads. Here the sample spans hundreds of thousands of distinct CDR3 sequences, more than 15% being singletons. The sequenced material came from PBMCs or a T cell subset sorted from them (not recorded which). The receptors were sampled from an adult woman who had mild COVID-19 (a few samples of this study predate the infection). Cell type and time point are not known.

V is TRBV24-1 and J is TRBJ2-1; tentatively, D is TRBD2 (6 bases). CDR3 length: 14 residues. Germline CDR1 is KGHDR and CDR2 is SFDVKD. The V end was cut by 0 bases, the J end by 8 bases, with 10 bases between. The CDR3 coding sequence is TGTGCCACCAGTGATTTGCGGGGGTCAGATGAGCAGTTCTTC. Translating it yields CATSDLRGSDEQFF.

This clonotype was detected a few times. V usage is TRBV7-9 and J usage is TRBJ2-2; TRBD2 aligns across 11 bases. After removal of 3 bases from V and 7 bases from J, the junction contained 1 base not matched to a gene. Germline-derived CDR1 and CDR2 are SEHNR and FQNEAQ (reference sequence). This CDR3 has 14 amino acids. CDR3 amino acids: CASSLGTSGGELFF. The DNA for the CDR3 is TGTGCCAGCAGCTTGGGGACTAGCGGCGGGGAGCTGTTTTTT.

CDR3 amino acids: CASSPRWTGGDETQYF. Written as DNA, the CDR3 is TGTGCCAGCAGTCCCCGCTGGACAGGGGGCGACGAGACCCAGTACTTC. The chain combines TRBV12-3 or TRBV12-4 with TRBJ2-5, with 11 bases lining up with TRBD1. CDR3 length: 16 amino acids. J gave up 5 bases and V 5 bases, and 10 bases lay outside the gene matches.

This clonotype was counted a few times. The chain couples TRBV7-9 to TRBJ2-7; 8 positions agree with TRBD2. CDR3 length equals 14 residues. The germline V gene has CDR1 SEHNR and CDR2 FQNEAQ (reference sequence). The trim removed 5 bases at V and 5 bases at J, leaving 8 bases unmatched. The CDR3 here is CASSPSGSPHEQYF. For the CDR3, the DNA is TGTGCCAGCAGCCCGAGCGGGAGTCCCCACGAGCAGTACTTC. Full variable domain (remainder filled in from reference TRBV7-9 and TRBJ2-7): DTGVSQNPRHKITKRGQNVTFRCDPISEHNRLYWYRQTLGQGPEFLTYFQNEAQLEKSRLLSDRFSAERPKGSFSTLEIQRTEQGDSAMYLCASSPSGSPHEQYFGPGTRLTVT.

The CDR3 region is CASSRNTGGDGYTF. Here the CDR3 DNA reads TGTGCCAGCAGCCGGAATACAGGGGGTGATGGCTACACCTTC. The V gene is TRBV14, the J gene TRBJ1-2; the match to TRBD1 covers 8 bases. CDR1 and CDR2 (germline): SGHDN, FVKESK. This CDR3 has 14 amino acids. V dropped 4 bases and J dropped 6; count of bases not matched to a gene: 7.

The gene calls are TRBV6-5 and TRBJ2-7; no firm D call. With 4 bases removed from V and 5 bases from J, the gap between germline ends came to 18 bases. Germline V gene lookup returns CDR1 MNHEY and CDR2 SVGAGI. The CDR3 consists of 15 residues. Here the CDR3 DNA reads TGTGCCAGCAGTTTAGCTATGGGGTCGGTCAACGAGCAGTACTTC. Its protein is CASSLAMGSVNEQYF.

This clonotype was counted only a few times. V and J are TRBV21-1 and TRBJ1-5. TRBV21-1 corresponds to a pseudogene. CDR3 length equals 16 residues. CDR3: CASSKVRPSGNQPQHF. The CDR3 region has the DNA TGTGCCAGCAGCAAAGTGAGACCTTCGGGGAATCAGCCCCAGCATTTT.

The chain carries TRBV7-2 and TRBJ2-5, with D possibly being TRBD1 or TRBD2 (5 bases each). This CDR3 has 17 residues. Germline CDR1 reads SGHTA; CDR2 reads FQGNSA. The V end was cut by 3 bases, the J end by 7 bases, with 24 bases between. The CDR3: CASSFVLPGTDHGTQYF. CDR3 sequence (DNA): TGTGCCAGCAGCTTCGTTCTACCGGGGACCGACCACGGGACCCAGTACTTC.

This chain uses TRBV4-3 with TRBJ2-5, with 9 bases fitting TRBD1. V shed 0 bases and J 3 bases; nucleotides not matched to a gene: 5. Germline-derived CDR1 and CDR2 are LGHNA and YSLEER. This CDR3 contains 16 residues. The CDR3 spells CASSQDVRDREETQYF. The CDR3 DNA reads as TGCGCCAGCAGCCAAGATGTCAGGGACAGGGAAGAGACCCAGTACTTC.

This clonotype was seen only a few times. V gene TRBV6-5 combines with J gene TRBJ1-2; D gene unclear. This CDR3 is built from 14 residues. Germline CDR1 and CDR2: MNHEY and SVGAGI. Trimming took 2 bases from V and 6 from J, leaving 13 bases between them. The CDR3 DNA sequence: TGTGCCAGCAGTTACCGTCTGAGTGAGGATGGCTACACCTTC. This encodes CASSYRLSEDGYTF.

The rearrangement uses TRBV27 and TRBJ2-5; D unresolved. V was trimmed by 3 bases and J by 9 bases, leaving 11 bases between them. Germline V CDR1 and CDR2: MNHEY, SMNVEV (reference sequence). This CDR3 is 12 amino acids long. CDR3 protein: CASSFSGGAQYF. As DNA, the CDR3 is TGTGCCAGCAGTTTCTCCGGTGGGGCCCAGTACTTC.

This chain joins TRBV12-3 or TRBV12-4 and TRBJ1-5; 8 bases align to TRBD1. CDR3 size: 14 residues. V gave up 6 bases and J gave up 9 bases; unmatched junction bases: 10. The CDR3, as DNA: TGTGCCAGCAGCCCTGACAGGGGCAGGGGGCCCCAGCATTTT. This gives the protein CASSPDRGRGPQHF.

This clonotype was observed a handful of times. The J gene is TRBJ2-5, the V gene TRBV7-9; D unresolved. CDR1 SEHNR and CDR2 FQNEAQ come from the germline V gene (reference sequence). The V gene lost 3 bases and the J gene lost 9 bases, with 17 bases spanning the gap. CDR3 length: 14 residues. CDR3 amino acids: CASSFVAAGGPQYF. The CDR3 nucleotides are TGTGCCAGCAGCTTCGTGGCAGCCGGCGGCCCCCAGTACTTC. Full variable domain (outside the CDR3, taken from reference TRBV7-9 and TRBJ2-5): DTGVSQNPRHKITKRGQNVTFRCDPISEHNRLYWYRQTLGQGPEFLTYFQNEAQLEKSRLLSDRFSAERPKGSFSTLEIQRTEQGDSAMYLCASSFVAAGGPQYFGPGTRLLVL.

DNA for the CDR3: TGTGCCAGCAGCCGACTCGGACAGGGGCGACCCTACGAGCAGTACTTC. Translating it yields CASSRLGQGRPYEQYF. This chain uses TRBV12-3 or TRBV12-4 with TRBJ2-7; 9 positions match TRBD1. Trimming at V came to 6 bases and at J to 2 bases, leaving 11 bases not matched to a gene. The CDR3 sequence is 16 residues long.

V is TRBV7-2 and J is TRBJ2-2; 7 bases align to TRBD1. V gave up 5 bases and J gave up 5 bases; unmatched junction bases: 8. Germline assignment: CDR1 SGHTA and CDR2 FQGNSA. The CDR3 loop spans 15 amino acids. In DNA form, the CDR3 reads TGTGCCAGCAGCCGCCGACAGGGCCTTACCGGGGAGCTGTTTTTT. Translation: CASSRRQGLTGELFF.

The rearrangement uses TRBV5-1 and TRBJ1-5; D is unclear. Trimming took 0 bases from V and 2 from J, leaving 9 bases between them. Germline CDR1 SGHRS, CDR2 YFSETQ. The length of the CDR3 is 15 residues. CDR3 coding DNA: TGCGCCAGCAGCTTGGAGGGTAGGGGCAATCAGCCCCAGCATTTT. Translated, it gives CASSLEGRGNQPQHF.

About this clonotype: This clone may be a read error of a much larger clone one base away. The CDR3 protein is CASSTSMAYNEQFF. The CDR3 region has the DNA TGCGCCAGCAGCACTAGTATGGCCTACAATGAGCAGTTCTTC. The chain is built from TRBV5-1 and TRBJ2-1; weak D call: TRBD2 (5 bases). This CDR3 region has 14 residues. V lost 4 bases and J 2 bases, leaving 10 bases between the germline ends. The V gene's germline CDR1 is SGHRS and CDR2 YFSETQ. Together with reference TRBV5-1 and TRBJ2-1, the CDR3 gives the full variable domain: KAGVTQTPRYLIKTRGQQVTLSCSPISGHRSVSWYQQTPGQGLQFLFEYFSETQRNKGNFPGRFSGRQFSNSRSEMNVSTLELGDSALYLCASSTSMAYNEQFFGPGTRLTVL.

This clonotype has more than one count but fewer than ten. The V gene is TRBV4-1, the J gene TRBJ1-5; unclear D gene. Germline CDR1 and CDR2: MGHRA and YSYEKL. Trimming took off 1 base at V and 3 bases at J, with 10 bases between the two ends. The CDR3 sequence is 15 residues long. The CDR3 here is CASSQVSQLNQPQHF. The CDR3 DNA sequence: TGCGCCAGCAGCCAAGTAAGTCAGCTCAATCAGCCCCAGCATTTT.

This clonotype was seen a few times. This chain uses TRBV30 with TRBJ2-1; TRBD2 might be the D (6 bases). This CDR3 comprises 14 residues. V was shortened by 5 bases and J by 3 bases, with 14 bases between the two germline ends. Germline CDR1 and CDR2: GTSNPN and SVGIG (reference sequence). The CDR3 loop is CAWCRDSLYNEQFF. For the CDR3, the DNA is TGTGCCTGGTGTAGGGACTCCCTCTACAATGAGCAGTTCTTC.

This clonotype was counted between two and nine times. The V and J genes are TRBV7-6 and TRBJ1-2; D remains ambiguous. With 5 bases removed from V and 6 bases from J, the gap between germline ends came to 10 bases. The CDR3 is 12 residues long. CDR1 is SGHVS and CDR2 is FNYEAQ in the germline V gene. CDR3 sequence (DNA): TGTGCCAGCAGCACCGGGTACAATGGCTACACCTTC. It yields the protein CASSTGYNGYTF. Using reference TRBV7-6 and TRBJ1-2 for the parts outside the CDR3, the full variable domain is GAGVSQSPRYKVTKRGQDVALRCDPISGHVSLYWYRQALGQGPEFLTYFNYEAQQDKSGLPNDRFSAERPEGSISTLTIQRTEQRDSAMYRCASSTGYNGYTFGSGTRLTVV.

The chain is built from TRBV5-1 and TRBJ1-1; 8 bases are shared with TRBD1. Trimming at V came to 3 bases and at J to 1 base, leaving 8 bases not matched to a gene. The germline gives CDR1 SGHRS, CDR2 YFSETQ. This CDR3 is built from 16 residues. The CDR3 here is CASSWTVRGQNTEAFF. The CDR3 DNA reads as TGCGCCAGCAGCTGGACAGTCAGGGGGCAGAACACTGAAGCTTTCTTT.